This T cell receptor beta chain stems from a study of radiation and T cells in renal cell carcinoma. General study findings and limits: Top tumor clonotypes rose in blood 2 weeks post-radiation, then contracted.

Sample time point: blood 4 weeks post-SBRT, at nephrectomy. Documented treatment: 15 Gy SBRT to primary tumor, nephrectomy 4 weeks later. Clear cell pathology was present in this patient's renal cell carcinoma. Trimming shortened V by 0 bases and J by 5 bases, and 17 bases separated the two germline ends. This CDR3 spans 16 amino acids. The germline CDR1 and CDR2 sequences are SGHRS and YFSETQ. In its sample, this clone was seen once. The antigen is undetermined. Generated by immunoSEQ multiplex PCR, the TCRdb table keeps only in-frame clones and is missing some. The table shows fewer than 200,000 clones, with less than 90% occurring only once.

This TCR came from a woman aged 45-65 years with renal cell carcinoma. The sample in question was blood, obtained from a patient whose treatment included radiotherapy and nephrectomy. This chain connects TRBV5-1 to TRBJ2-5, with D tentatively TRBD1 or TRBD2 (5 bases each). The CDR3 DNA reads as TGCGCCAGCAGCTTGGAGTGGCCAGGAGAGGGGGAGACCCAGTACTTC. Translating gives CASSLEWPGEGETQYF.